This T cell receptor (beta chain) emerged from a study of shared clonotypes between healthy human individuals (dated by TCRdb to 2019 to 2021). Background on the whole study: Two women and three men aged 18 to 49 years were included in the cohort. Between about 0.8 and 9 billion PBMCs per donor were obtained by leukapheresis. The study deeply sequenced blood TCR repertoires of about 5 healthy adults to estimate repertoire size and the extent of clonotype sharing between individuals. To increase sequencing depth and limit assay-specific biases, TCR repertoire library preparation and sequencing were carried out by different laboratories using diverse techniques. For each donor, CD4 naive and CD4 memory were each given three plates, CD8 naive was given two plates, and CD8 memory was given one plate. Findings and caveats that apply to the study as a whole: Larger estimated clonotype richness was generally found for naive subsets than for memory subsets. Based on pairwise subsampling, the degree of clonotype sharing among donors was expected to be affected by sequencing depth. Higher generation probabilities were observed for clonotypes shared by all four sorted-subset donors than for non-shared clonotypes. Even with the large sequencing depth, rarefaction of the sorted-subset datasets indicated that sequencing was incomplete. The genetic and exposure-history diversity represented was limited by the small number of donors. Sampling was restricted to blood, and TCR repertoires in tissues likely differ from the TCR repertoires found in blood. When a handful of donors were compared, the shared fraction of clonotypes was about 5.5% for naive CD4, more than 3% for naive CD8, 2.3% for memory CD4, and 0.35% to 0.4% for memory CD8.

About this clone itself: The specificity of this receptor is unknown. There are no base qualities to consult, and no much larger clone falls within one base.

Using the deep immunoSEQ assay, multiplex PCR amplified TCR CDR3 regions from genomic DNA. For each cell subset, the extracted genomic DNA was distributed evenly across all wells of several immunoSEQ 96-well plates, and each plate served as one replicate. For sorted subsets, about 0.2 ug genomic DNA, equal to some 28,000 T cell genomes, was loaded into each replicate PCR. Purified libraries were measured with a Qubit 3.0 fluorometer, size-checked on a Bioanalyzer 2100, and measured again with the KAPA Library Quantification kit. Every immunoSEQ 96-well plate was sequenced on a dedicated single-read 150-cycle Illumina NextSeq 550 flow cell. The original methods were these. The immunoSEQ output contained only junctional sequences without quality scores, so filtering could not match that applied to full-length reads. To assign V/J genes and CDR3, sequences were annotated using PyIR, a Python wrapper for IgBLAST v1.9, with IMGT germline references. Reads with weak V/J assignments (E-value above 1e-6), missing CDR3, stop codons, out-of-frame junctions, or ambiguous translated residues were removed. A V3J clonotype was defined by an identical inferred V gene, J gene, and CDR3 amino acid sequence. To compute the percentage overlap between repertoires, the number of shared unique clonotypes was divided by the size of the smaller repertoire. Three approaches were used to assess repertoire richness: RTK rarefaction, the Chao1 estimator, and Recon v2.1 estimates of unobserved clonotypes. OLGA was used to compute generation probabilities for all TCRbeta clonotypes that the gDNA method yielded from several donors. TCRdb re-hosts the immuneACCESS table, in-frame sequences only. Its copies lack some clones; in the studies checked, an unresolved V gene accounts for under half of them, and the cause for the rest is not known. Clone size and the V and J calls come from that table; the DNA yielded D and trimming. This sample has 2,500,000 or so clones in its table, and approximately 90% of those were observed once. The ten biggest clones cover over 0.12% of the sample.

Donors were healthy HIV-negative adults with no recently reported acute infections or vaccinations. All donors were Caucasian adults living in Nashville, Tennessee, USA. Magnetic negative selection was used to enrich CD4+ T cells, after which naive cells were positively selected on CD45RA and the negative fraction became the memory subset. Blood was obtained by leukapheresis, after which PBMCs were separated by Ficoll-Histopaque density gradient centrifugation and cryopreserved in liquid nitrogen vapor phase. Purity and quantity of every magnetically sorted T cell population were checked by analytical flow cytometry. Genomic DNA was isolated from each sorted fraction and quantified by UV absorbance on a Nanodrop 2000c. Sequencing was performed on naive CD4+ T cells sorted from blood. Read against the paper, the sample's cell subset or site label means: CD45RA+ positively selected. This clonotype originated in a young man in good health.

The CDR3 here reads CASSLPGLAGVQETQYF. The nucleotides read TGCGCCAGCAGCTTACCGGGACTAGCGGGAGTCCAAGAGACCCAGTACTTC. The sequence is built from TRBV5-1 and TRBJ2-5; 14 bases in the junction line up with TRBD2. The germline V end is reduced by 2 bases and the J end by 1 base; junction bases left unmatched: 4. The CDR3 has 17 amino acids, counting the end cysteine and phenylalanine. The CDR3 DNA has 51 bases and is translated from base 1. CDR1 is given as SGHRS and CDR2 as YFSETQ, both from the germline V gene.